This T cell receptor beta chain was sequenced during a study of CD8+ T cells in alopecia areata. Study in general: Tofacitinib dosing lasted 6 to 18 months, which was then followed by 6 months off drug.

Between the trimmed V and J ends, which lost 7 bases and 1 base, there was a span of 10 bases. The germline CDR1 and CDR2 sequences are SQVTM and ANQGSEA. The CDR3 has 12 amino acids. General study results and limits: Lesional tissue from the scalp (especially in alopecia totalis/universalis) showed higher clonality than normal scalp.

Stated treatment: oral pan-JAK inhibitor, 5-10 mg twice daily. In this sample, this clone turned up a few times. Its antigen is still unknown. In each case, RNA was isolated and then reverse transcribed into cDNA as the sequencing template. Assay: immunoSEQ multiplex PCR; the TCRdb copy retains only in-frame clones and omits some. This sample has hundreds of thousands of clones, with approximately 65% found just once. This receptor was obtained from a human donor with alopecia areata. The sample consisted of CD4+ T cells sorted from blood, taken around week 44, from a patient treated with tofacitinib. The rearrangement joins TRBV29-1 to TRBJ1-1; TRBD1 is a possible D gene (5 bases). CDR3 DNA sequence: TGCAGCGCTGGACACACGAACACTGAAGCTTTCTTT. Its protein product is CSAGHTNTEAFF.